Detailed here is one T cell receptor (beta chain). PCR was performed a second time for roughly 7 to 12 cycles using a sample-barcoded 5' primer and a J-beta primer mix. TCRdb independently ran MiXCR on the 5' RACE reads; one entry per CDR3 protein. The table lists about 1.6 million distinct CDR3 sequences, about 35% of them singletons. This entry is derived from a study of blood T cells in healthy people across ages. The CDR3 loop spans 14 amino acids. V was cut by 9 bases and J by 3 bases, with 14 bases left in between. The germline V gene encodes CDR1 KGHDR and CDR2 SFDVKD. The sequence came from a woman aged 25 to 39 in good health. This chain joins TRBV24-1 and TRBJ2-1, with D maybe TRBD2 (6 bases). The sample comprised blood. The CDR3 is CATSTRDFYNEQFF. The DNA of the CDR3 is TGTGCCACCTCCACTCGGGACTTCTACAATGAGCAGTTCTTC.